This TCR beta chain was found in a study of cytomegalovirus exposure and HLA in healthy donors. V shed 4 bases and J 4 bases; nucleotides not matched to a gene: 9. This CDR3 has 15 residues. Looked up from germline, CDR1 is SGDLS and CDR2 is YYNGEE. A multiplex PCR was run with 60 Vbeta primers and 13 Jbeta primers. Sequencing used immunoSEQ multiplex PCR; TCRdb keeps in-frame clones, though not all of them. This table lists around 100,000 clones. The chain employs TRBV9 and TRBJ1-2, with TRBD1 matching 8 bases. Sequenced sample: PBMCs. The TCR comes from a man between 40 and 49 years old in good health and CMV-seronegative. CDR3 sequence (DNA): TGTGCCAGCAGCCCAACGACAGGGGAGGTCTATGGCTACACCTTC. Protein: CASSPTTGEVYGYTF. Complete variable domain (other parts from reference TRBV9 and TRBJ1-2): DSGVTQTPKHLITATGQRVTLRCSPRSGDLSVYWYQQSLDQGLQFLIQYYNGEERAKGNILERFSAQQFPDLHSELNLSSLELGDSALYFCASSPTTGEVYGYTFGSGTRLTVV.